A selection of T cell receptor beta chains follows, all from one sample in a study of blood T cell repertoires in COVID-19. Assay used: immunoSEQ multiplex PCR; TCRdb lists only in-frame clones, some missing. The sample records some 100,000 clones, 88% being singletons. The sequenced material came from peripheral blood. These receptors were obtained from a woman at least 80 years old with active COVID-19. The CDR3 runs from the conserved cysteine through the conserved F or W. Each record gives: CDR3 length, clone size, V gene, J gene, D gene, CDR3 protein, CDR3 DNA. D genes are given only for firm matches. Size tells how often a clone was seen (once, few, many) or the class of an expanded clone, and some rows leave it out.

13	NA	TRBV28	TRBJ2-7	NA	CASSRQNPYEQYF	TGTGCCAGCAGCCGACAGAACCCCTACGAGCAGTACTTC
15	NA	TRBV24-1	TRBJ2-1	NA	CATSDGRGAYNEQFF	TGTGCCACCAGTGATGGGCGGGGAGCCTACAATGAGCAGTTCTTC
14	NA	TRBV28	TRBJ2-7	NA	CASSPQGGWREQYF	TGTGCCAGCAGCCCCCAGGGAGGATGGCGCGAGCAGTACTTC
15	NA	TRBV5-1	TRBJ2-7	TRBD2	CASSERPSGGVEQYF	TGCGCCAGCAGCGAGAGGCCTAGCGGGGGTGTCGAGCAGTACTTC
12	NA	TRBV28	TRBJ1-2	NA	CASSLAGYGYTF	TGTGCCAGCAGTTTGGCGGGGTATGGCTACACCTTC
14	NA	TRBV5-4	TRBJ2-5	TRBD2	CASSFSGTRETQYF	TGTGCCAGCAGCTTCTCCGGGACTAGGGAGACCCAGTACTTC
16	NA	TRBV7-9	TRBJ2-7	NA	CASSLVAGTLSYEQYF	TGTGCCAGCAGCTTAGTTGCGGGAACCCTCTCCTACGAGCAGTACTTC
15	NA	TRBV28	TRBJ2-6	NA	CASSLWRSGANVLTF	TGTGCCAGCAGTTTATGGCGGTCTGGGGCCAACGTCCTGACTTTC
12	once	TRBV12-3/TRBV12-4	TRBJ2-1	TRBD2	CAGGLALNEQFF	TGTGCAGGCGGACTAGCCCTCAATGAGCAGTTCTTC
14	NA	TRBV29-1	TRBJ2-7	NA	CSGARQEPSYEQYF	TGCAGCGGGGCCCGACAGGAACCATCCTACGAGCAGTACTTC
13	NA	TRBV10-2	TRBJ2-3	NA	CASRISGTDTQYF	TGCGCCAGCAGAATTAGCGGTACAGATACGCAGTATTTT
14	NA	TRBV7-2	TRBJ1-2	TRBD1	CASSLGRGPYGYTF	TGTGCCAGCAGCTTAGGAAGGGGGCCCTATGGCTACACCTTC
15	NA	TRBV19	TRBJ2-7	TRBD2	CASSRGASGSYEQYF	TGTGCCAGTAGTCGTGGGGCTAGCGGGAGCTACGAGCAGTACTTC
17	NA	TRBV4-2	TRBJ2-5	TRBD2	CASSTGTSGRAQETQYF	TGTGCCAGCAGCACCGGGACTAGCGGGAGGGCCCAGGAGACCCAGTACTTC
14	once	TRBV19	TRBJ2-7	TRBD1	CASEPGQGAYEQYF	TGTGCCAGTGAGCCGGGACAGGGGGCCTACGAGCAGTACTTC
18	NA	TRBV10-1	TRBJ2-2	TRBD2	CASRPPNLLAGSTGELFF	TGCGCCAGCAGACCCCCAAACTTACTAGCGGGAAGCACCGGGGAGCTGTTTTTT
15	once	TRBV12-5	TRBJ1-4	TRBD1	CASGRGTALNEKLFF	TGTGCTAGTGGCCGAGGGACAGCCTTAAATGAAAAACTGTTTTTT
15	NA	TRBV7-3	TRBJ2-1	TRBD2	CASSSIRGSGNEQFF	TGTGCCAGCAGCTCGATTCGCGGGAGCGGTAATGAGCAGTTCTTC
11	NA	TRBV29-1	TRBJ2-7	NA	CSVETGYEQYF	TGCAGCGTTGAAACAGGGTACGAGCAGTACTTC
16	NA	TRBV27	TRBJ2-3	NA	CASSLLVGVGADTQYF	TGTGCCAGCAGTTTGCTAGTGGGAGTCGGCGCAGATACGCAGTATTTT
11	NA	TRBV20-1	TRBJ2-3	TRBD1	CSASTGVTQYF	TGCAGTGCTAGCACAGGGGTTACGCAGTATTTT
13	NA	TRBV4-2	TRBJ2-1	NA	CASSQGLYNEQFF	TGTGCCAGCAGCCAGGGGCTATACAATGAGCAGTTCTTC
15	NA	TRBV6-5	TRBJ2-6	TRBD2	CASNPGGSGANVLTF	TGTGCCAGCAATCCGGGGGGCTCTGGGGCCAACGTCCTGACTTTC